What follows describes a single TCR beta chain. These data belong to a study of cytomegalovirus exposure and HLA in healthy donors. The PCR contained 60 Vbeta and 13 Jbeta primers. Using immunoSEQ multiplex PCR, the repertoire was profiled, and TCRdb retains in-frame clones only, with some absent. This sample has over 150,000 clones; 84% occur once, and the top ten carry about 4.9%. This CDR3 spans 14 amino acids. Germline V lookup: CDR1 KGHSH, CDR2 LQKENI. Germline trimming cut 3 bases from V and 0 bases from J; bases unmatched to any gene: 2. This clonotype was sampled from a girl between 10 and 17 years old in good health and CMV-seropositive. Sequences were obtained from PBMCs. The V call is TRBV18, the J call TRBJ2-7; the match to TRBD2 covers 7 bases. CDR3 residues: CASSPGGSSYEQYF. For the CDR3, the DNA is TGTGCCAGCTCACCGGGGGGGAGCTCCTACGAGCAGTACTTC.